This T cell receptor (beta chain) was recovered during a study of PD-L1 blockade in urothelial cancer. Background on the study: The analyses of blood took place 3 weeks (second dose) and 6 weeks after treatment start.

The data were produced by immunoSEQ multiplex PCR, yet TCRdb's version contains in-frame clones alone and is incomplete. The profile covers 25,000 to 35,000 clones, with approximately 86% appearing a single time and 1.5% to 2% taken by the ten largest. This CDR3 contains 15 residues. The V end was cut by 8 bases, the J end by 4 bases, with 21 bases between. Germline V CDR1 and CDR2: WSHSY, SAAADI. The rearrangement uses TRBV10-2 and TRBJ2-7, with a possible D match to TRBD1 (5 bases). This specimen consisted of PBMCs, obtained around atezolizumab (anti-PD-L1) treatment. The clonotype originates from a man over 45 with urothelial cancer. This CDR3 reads CASGPRGQKVYEQYF. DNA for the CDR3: TGCGCCAGCGGCCCAAGGGGTCAGAAAGTTTACGAGCAGTACTTC.